Here is one T cell receptor beta chain with its context. Its cognate antigen is unknown. This specimen comes from a study of T cell responses to AZD1222 COVID-19 vaccine. Study-wide points: Only a handful of AZD1222 recipients, several in all, had baseline seropositivity. Spike-specific TCR breadth and depth grew following two AZD1222 doses. There were repertoire samples only from the period after the peak T cell response. A mostly white British donor set with more females was recruited, and clonal diversity was possibly underestimated.

Here immunoSEQ multiplex PCR was the method, and the copy in TCRdb shows in-frame clones only, minus some. The sample contains 250,000 to 300,000 clones, 90% to 95% of which appear only once. Sequenced material: peripheral blood, taken 28 days after the second AZD1222 dose. The clonotype comes from an adult who received the AZD1222 COVID-19 vaccine.

The CDR3 region has the DNA TGCAGCGTTCAACAGGGGGGAGACTATGGCTACACCTTC. Translated: CSVQQGGDYGYTF. The V and J genes are TRBV29-1 and TRBJ1-2; the match to TRBD1 covers 8 bases. Trimming took 5 bases from V and 3 from J; bases not matched to a gene: 5. Germline V gene data show CDR1 as SQVTM and CDR2 as ANQGSEA. CDR3 length: 13 amino acids.